These 31 T cell receptor beta chains came from one sample sequenced in a study of T cell responses to AZD1222 COVID-19 vaccine. The data were produced by immunoSEQ multiplex PCR, yet TCRdb's version contains in-frame clones alone and is incomplete. The table lists roughly 160,000 clones, 75% to 95% of them singletons, with approximately 1.6% in the top ten. This material consisted of peripheral blood, taken on day 0 of AZD1222 vaccination. Receptor source: an adult in good health.

CDR3 coding DNA: TGTGCCAGTAGCCCTGAAACGGGTTCCTGGGAAAAACTGTTTTTT. The encoded protein is CASSPETGSWEKLFF. The chain couples TRBV19 to TRBJ1-4; D is ambiguous. This CDR3 region has 15 residues. CDR1 and CDR2 from the germline V gene are LNHDA and SQIVND (reference sequence). V lost 6 bases, J lost 8 bases, and 19 bases lay in between.

V and J are TRBV23-1 and TRBJ2-1, with D possibly called TRBD1 or TRBD2 (5 bases each). TRBV23-1 belongs to the ORF category, with a function that is uncertain. The CDR3 contains 16 residues. With 0 bases removed from V and 6 bases from J, the gap between germline ends came to 15 bases. CDR3 coding DNA: TGCGCCAGCAGTCAATCGCTAGAGGGGAATAGCAATGAGCAGTTCTTC. Translated: CASSQSLEGNSNEQFF.

This clone was observed once. J is TRBJ1-6 and V is TRBV7-2, with a possible D match to TRBD1 (5 bases). The CDR3 runs to 16 residues. V gave up 4 bases and J gave up 4 bases, with 14 bases separating them. Per germline, CDR1 SGHTA and CDR2 FQGNSA. CDR3 sequence (DNA): TGTGCCAGCAGCTCGGATGGGGCGTTATATAATTCACCCCTCCACTTT. Translating gives CASSSDGALYNSPLHF.

The chain joins TRBV5-1 to TRBJ2-7, with unresolved D. Germline V gene lookup returns CDR1 SGHRS and CDR2 YFSETQ. The CDR3 is 12 amino acids. Trimming took off 7 bases at V and 7 bases at J, with 15 bases between the two ends. The CDR3 sequence: CASSPGLREQYF. In nucleotides, the CDR3 is TGCGCCAGCTCTCCGGGCCTCCGGGAGCAGTACTTC. The complete variable domain, with remaining parts taken from reference TRBV5-1 and TRBJ2-7, reads KAGVTQTPRYLIKTRGQQVTLSCSPISGHRSVSWYQQTPGQGLQFLFEYFSETQRNKGNFPGRFSGRQFSNSRSEMNVSTLELGDSALYLCASSPGLREQYFGPGTRLTVT.

The V gene is TRBV24-1, the J gene TRBJ1-2; D gene ambiguous. The V gene lost 7 bases and the J gene lost 8 bases, with 19 bases spanning the gap. This CDR3 has 14 amino acids. Germline V gives CDR1 KGHDR, CDR2 SFDVKD. CDR3 protein: CATREDGTAGGYTF. The CDR3 region has the DNA TGTGCCACCAGGGAGGACGGCACAGCGGGGGGCTACACCTTC.

The chain has TRBV10-2 and TRBJ2-7, with D tentatively TRBD2 (7 bases). This CDR3 is built from 15 residues. The germline V gene has CDR1 WSHSY and CDR2 SAAADI. V dropped 8 bases and J dropped 3 bases, with 20 bases sitting between them. The CDR3 loop reads CASSYLTGGIYEQYF. DNA of the CDR3: TGCGCCAGCTCCTACCTTACGGGGGGCATCTACGAGCAGTACTTC.

The chain links TRBV6-2 or TRBV6-3 to TRBJ2-7; the D gene is possibly TRBD1 (6 bases). CDR1 and CDR2 from the germline V gene are MNHEY and SVGEGT. The CDR3 consists of 16 residues. The V gene lost 6 bases and the J gene lost 1 base, with 19 bases spanning the gap. The CDR3 reads CASSLDRKKGSYEQYF. Here the CDR3 DNA reads TGTGCCAGCAGCCTGGACAGAAAGAAGGGGTCCTACGAGCAGTACTTC.

This clone was detected once. The chain links TRBV5-4 to TRBJ1-6, with D tentatively TRBD1 (5 bases). This CDR3 contains 15 residues. CDR1 and CDR2 from the germline V gene are SGHNT and YYREEE (reference sequence). Trimming took off 2 bases at V and 5 bases at J, with 11 bases between the two ends. CDR3 nucleotides: TGTGCCAGCAGCTTCCCGGCAGGGAATAATTCACCCCTCCACTTT. This sequence encodes CASSFPAGNNSPLHF.

The genes are TRBV5-6 and TRBJ1-2, with D uncertain. Germline CDR1 is SGHDT and CDR2 is YYEEEE. V was cut by 4 bases and J by 0 bases, with 16 bases left in between. The CDR3 has 16 amino acids. The CDR3 spells CASSPGLNQANYGYTF. CDR3 nucleotides: TGTGCCAGCAGCCCGGGCCTTAACCAAGCTAACTATGGCTACACCTTC. The full variable domain, with the rest looked up from reference TRBV5-6 and TRBJ1-2, is DAGVTQSPTHLIKTRGQQVTLRCSPKSGHDTVSWYQQALGQGPQFIFQYYEEEERQRGNFPDRFSGHQFPNYSSELNVNALLLGDSALYLCASSPGLNQANYGYTFGSGTRLTVV.

The chain recombines TRBV5-1 with TRBJ1-1, with 9 positions matching TRBD1. The CDR3 sequence is 16 residues long. Unmatched junction bases numbered 5, after V lost 0 bases and J lost 2 bases. Germline CDR1 SGHRS, CDR2 YFSETQ. CDR3: CASSLGTGARNTEAFF. The CDR3 DNA reads TGCGCCAGCAGCTTGGGGACAGGGGCGCGAAACACTGAAGCTTTCTTT.

This clone was picked up one time. The rearrangement uses TRBV3-1 (or the pseudogene TRBV3-2) and TRBJ2-5; no clear D. With 0 bases removed from V and 7 bases from J, the gap between germline ends came to 15 bases. CDR3 size: 15 residues. Germline V gives CDR1 LGHDT, CDR2 YNNKEL (reference sequence). The CDR3 reads CASSQDGVSSGTQYF. CDR3 sequence (DNA): TGTGCCAGCAGCCAAGATGGGGTTAGCTCCGGGACCCAGTACTTC.

V usage is TRBV5-4 and J usage is TRBJ2-7; TRBD1 is a possible D gene (6 bases). The CDR3 extends over 14 amino acids. Germline V CDR1 and CDR2: SGHNT, YYREEE (reference sequence). V lost 4 bases to trimming and J lost 4 bases, with 15 bases between them. CDR3 amino acids: CASSMAGVSYEQYF. The CDR3 nucleotides read TGTGCCAGCAGCATGGCAGGGGTTAGTTACGAGCAGTACTTC.

The chain carries TRBV5-4 and TRBJ2-5; TRBD2 matches at 10 bases. Germline V gene data show CDR1 as SGHNT and CDR2 as YYREEE (reference sequence). V shed 0 bases, J shed 5 bases, and the junction held 7 bases outside the gene matches. This CDR3 contains 16 residues. This chain's CDR3 is CASSLDPAGGRETQYF. The CDR3 nucleotides read TGTGCCAGCAGCTTGGACCCAGCGGGGGGGCGGGAGACCCAGTACTTC.

This chain joins TRBV5-1 and TRBJ1-3; the D gene is possibly TRBD1 (6 bases). Germline V gene lookup returns CDR1 SGHRS and CDR2 YFSETQ. The CDR3 spans 16 residues. The V and J ends lost 0 bases and 1 base respectively, with 11 bases between them. The chain's CDR3 is CASSLGSGESGNTIYF. For the CDR3, the DNA is TGCGCCAGCAGCTTGGGATCAGGGGAGTCTGGAAACACCATATATTTT.

The CDR3 spells CASNAGARSEKLFF. The CDR3 bases are TGTGCCAGCAATGCAGGGGCTCGAAGTGAAAAACTGTTTTTT. The chain couples TRBV2 to TRBJ1-4; D perhaps matches TRBD1 (6 bases). The CDR3 contains 14 residues. Germline loops: CDR1 SNHLY, CDR2 FYNNEI. V lost 7 bases to trimming and J lost 7 bases, with 16 bases between them.

This chain uses TRBV7-2 with TRBJ1-1; D is ambiguous. V dropped 5 bases and J dropped 7 bases, with 14 bases sitting between them. The CDR3 extends over 13 amino acids. Germline V lookup: CDR1 SGHTA, CDR2 FQGNSA. CDR3: CASSTPPIIEAFF. CDR3 in DNA: TGTGCCAGCAGCACCCCTCCTATAATTGAAGCTTTCTTT.

This chain joins TRBV18 and TRBJ1-4; D is ambiguous. The germline gives CDR1 KGHSH, CDR2 LQKENI. This CDR3 region has 14 residues. With 0 bases removed from V and 5 bases from J, the gap between germline ends came to 7 bases. The CDR3 nucleotides are TGTGCCAGCTCACCACCGTTGCCGAATGAAAAACTGTTTTTT. Translated, it gives CASSPPLPNEKLFF.

The chain is built from TRBV6-1 and TRBJ2-1; D is undetermined. The CDR3 is made up of 14 amino acids. The V gene lost 1 base and the J gene lost 7 bases, with 11 bases spanning the gap. CDR1 is MNHNS, CDR2 SASEGT, per germline. CDR3 coding DNA: TGTGCCAGCAGTGAAGGAGGCTCCAGGAATGAGCAGTTCTTC. It specifies CASSEGGSRNEQFF.

This clone was counted once. This sequence joins TRBV18 and TRBJ1-3; possible D gene TRBD1, 5 bases. From germline, CDR1 is KGHSH and CDR2 LQKENI. This CDR3 has 13 residues. Trimming cost V 6 bases and J 7 bases, with 13 bases left between them. For the CDR3, the DNA is TGTGCCAGCTCCGAGGGACCTGTGAACACCATATATTTT. Its protein is CASSEGPVNTIYF.

CDR3: CASSQSDSNQPQHF. CDR3 DNA: TGTGCCAGCAGCCAAAGCGACAGCAATCAGCCCCAGCATTTT. This chain joins TRBV16 and TRBJ1-5; D gene unclear. The germline gives CDR1 KGHSY, CDR2 FQNENV. Trimming took off 2 bases at V and 1 base at J, with 6 bases between the two ends. The CDR3 runs to 14 residues.

The chain uses TRBV27 and TRBJ2-2; D is possibly TRBD1 (5 bases). Germline V lookup: CDR1 MNHEY, CDR2 SMNVEV (reference sequence). CDR3 length equals 14 residues. Trimming removed 6 bases from V and 6 bases from J, with 14 bases in between. The chain's CDR3 is CASSPGSRAGELFF. Here the CDR3 DNA reads TGTGCCAGCAGCCCTGGGTCCAGGGCCGGGGAGCTGTTTTTT.

The V call is TRBV28, the J call TRBJ1-6; weak D call: TRBD1 (5 bases). CDR1 and CDR2 (germline): MDHEN, SYDVKM. CDR3 length: 13 amino acids. V gave up 4 bases and J gave up 9 bases, with 10 bases separating them. The CDR3 DNA sequence: TGTGCCAGCAGTTCTCAAGGGACTTCACCCCTCCACTTT. Translated: CASSSQGTSPLHF. The full variable domain, completed using reference TRBV28 and TRBJ1-6, is DVKVTQSSRYLVKRTGEKVFLECVQDMDHENMFWYRQDPGLGLRLIYFSYDVKMKEKGDIPEGYSVSREKKERFSLILESASTNQTSMYLCASSSQGTSPLHFGNGTRLTVT.

The chain couples TRBV27 to TRBJ2-3, with 9 bases lining up with TRBD2. V shed 2 bases and J 4 bases; nucleotides not matched to a gene: 13. Germline values: CDR1 MNHEY, CDR2 SMNVEV (reference sequence). The length of the CDR3 is 18 residues. CDR3 in amino acids: CASSLLRIGGGAPDTQYF. DNA for the CDR3: TGTGCCAGCAGTTTACTCCGCATCGGCGGGGGGGCCCCAGATACGCAGTATTTT.

The chain employs TRBV4-2 and TRBJ2-1; TRBD2 matches at 7 bases. The length of the CDR3 is 18 residues. Germline CDR1 LGHNA, CDR2 YNFKEQ. The J segment lost 0 bases and the V segment lost 3 bases, leaving 11 bases of the junction unmatched. CDR3 nucleotide sequence: TGTGCCAGCAGCCAGATCCCAGGACTAGGGTCCTCCTACAATGAGCAGTTCTTC. Translation gives CASSQIPGLGSSYNEQFF.

This rearrangement joins TRBV24-1 to TRBJ2-5; no definite D call. CDR1 KGHDR and CDR2 SFDVKD come from the germline V gene. This CDR3 comprises 14 residues. The V end was cut by 3 bases, the J end by 5 bases, with 12 bases between. The CDR3 spells CATSDISSRETQYF. The CDR3, as DNA: TGTGCCACCAGTGATATTTCTTCCCGGGAGACCCAGTACTTC.

V and J are TRBV18 and TRBJ2-1; 10 nucleotides match TRBD1. With 8 bases clipped from V and 7 bases from J, the junction kept 5 bases outside the gene matches. Germline V gene data show CDR1 as KGHSH and CDR2 as LQKENI. This CDR3 has 13 amino acids. CDR3 protein: CASRQGARNEQFF. In nucleotides, the CDR3 is TGTGCCAGCCGACAGGGGGCGCGGAATGAGCAGTTCTTC.

This chain joins TRBV9 and TRBJ1-4; 7 bases map to TRBD1. Germline-derived CDR1 and CDR2 are SGDLS and YYNGEE. This CDR3 has 14 amino acids. V shed 0 bases, J shed 5 bases, and the junction held 1 base outside the gene matches. The CDR3 DNA is TGTGCCAGCAGCGTAGAGGGGGCAAATGAAAAACTGTTTTTT. It encodes CASSVEGANEKLFF.

The CDR3 region is CASSGGRGQYYGYTF. CDR3 nucleotide sequence: TGTGCCAGTAGTGGTGGCCGGGGCCAATACTATGGCTACACCTTC. The rearrangement uses TRBV19 and TRBJ1-2, with a tentative D call TRBD1 (5 bases). Trimming took 5 bases from V and 3 from J, leaving 16 bases between them. The CDR3 is made up of 15 amino acids. In germline, CDR1 is LNHDA, CDR2 SQIVND (reference sequence).

The rearrangement joins TRBV9 to TRBJ2-7; maybe TRBD2 (5 bases). CDR3 length equals 13 residues. Per the germline V gene, CDR1 is SGDLS and CDR2 is YYNGEE. Deletions cut 6 bases from V and 6 bases from J, with 16 bases between. This CDR3 reads CASIHRSRGEQYF. The CDR3 bases are TGTGCCAGCATCCATCGTTCCCGGGGCGAGCAGTACTTC. The whole variable domain, filled in from reference TRBV9 and TRBJ2-7, reads DSGVTQTPKHLITATGQRVTLRCSPRSGDLSVYWYQQSLDQGLQFLIQYYNGEERAKGNILERFSAQQFPDLHSELNLSSLELGDSALYFCASIHRSRGEQYFGPGTRLTVT.

This clone has just a few counts. The genes are TRBV21-1 and TRBJ1-2; the D call TRBD1 from the table was never checked on the DNA. TRBV21-1 is noted as a pseudogene. The CDR3 is 15 residues long. Written as DNA, the CDR3 is TGTGCCAGCAGCTCTCGGGACAGGGGGGACTATGGCTACACCTTC. Its translation: CASSSRDRGDYGYTF.

The chain uses TRBV11-2 and TRBJ2-3; D may be TRBD1 (6 bases). The germline V gene has CDR1 SGHAT and CDR2 FQNNGV. Trimming cost V 6 bases and J 4 bases, with 17 bases left between them. The CDR3 is made up of 15 amino acids. Here the CDR3 reads CASSPNRVAPDTQYF. The CDR3, as DNA: TGTGCCAGCAGTCCAAACAGGGTTGCCCCAGATACGCAGTATTTT.